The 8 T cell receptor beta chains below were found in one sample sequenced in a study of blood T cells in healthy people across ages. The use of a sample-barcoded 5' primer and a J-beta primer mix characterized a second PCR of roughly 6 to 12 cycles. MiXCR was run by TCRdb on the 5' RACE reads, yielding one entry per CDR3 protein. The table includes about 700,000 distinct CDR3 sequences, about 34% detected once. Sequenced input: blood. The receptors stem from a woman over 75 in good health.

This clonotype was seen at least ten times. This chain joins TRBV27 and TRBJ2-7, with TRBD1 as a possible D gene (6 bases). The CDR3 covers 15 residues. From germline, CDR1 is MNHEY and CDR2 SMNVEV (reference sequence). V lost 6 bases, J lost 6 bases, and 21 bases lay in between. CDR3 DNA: TGTGCCAGCAGCCTATTCCGGTTAGGGGGTTCCGAGCAGTACTTC. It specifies CASSLFRLGGSEQYF.

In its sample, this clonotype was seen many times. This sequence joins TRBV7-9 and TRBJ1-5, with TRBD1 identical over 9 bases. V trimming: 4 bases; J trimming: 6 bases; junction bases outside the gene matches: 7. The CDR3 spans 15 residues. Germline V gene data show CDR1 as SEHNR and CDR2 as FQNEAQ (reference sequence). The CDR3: CASSSGTGYAQPQHF. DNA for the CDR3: TGTGCCAGCAGCTCCGGGACAGGGTATGCTCAGCCCCAGCATTTT.

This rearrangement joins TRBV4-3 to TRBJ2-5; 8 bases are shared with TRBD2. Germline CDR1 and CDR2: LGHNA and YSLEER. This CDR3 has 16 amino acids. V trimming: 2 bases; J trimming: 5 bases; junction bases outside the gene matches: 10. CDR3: CASSQQRAGDLETQYF. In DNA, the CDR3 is TGCGCCAGCAGCCAACAAAGAGCGGGAGACTTGGAGACCCAGTACTTC.

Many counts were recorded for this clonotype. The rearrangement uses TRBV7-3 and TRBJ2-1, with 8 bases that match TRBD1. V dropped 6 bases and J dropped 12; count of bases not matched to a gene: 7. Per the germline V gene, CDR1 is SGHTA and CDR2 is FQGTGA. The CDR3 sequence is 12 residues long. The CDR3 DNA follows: TGTGCCAGCAGTCCCACAGGGGGAAGGCAGTTCTTC. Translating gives CASSPTGGRQFF.

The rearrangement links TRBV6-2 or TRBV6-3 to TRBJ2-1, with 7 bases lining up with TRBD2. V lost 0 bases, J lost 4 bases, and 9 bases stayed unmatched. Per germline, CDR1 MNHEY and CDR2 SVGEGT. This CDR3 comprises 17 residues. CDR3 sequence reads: CASSYSAPAGLYNEQFF. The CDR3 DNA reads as TGTGCCAGCAGTTACTCGGCACCAGCGGGGTTATACAATGAGCAGTTCTTC.

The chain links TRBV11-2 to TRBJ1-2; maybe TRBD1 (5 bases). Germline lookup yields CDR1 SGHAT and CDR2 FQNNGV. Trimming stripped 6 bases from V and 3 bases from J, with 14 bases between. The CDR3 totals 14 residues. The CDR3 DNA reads TGTGCCAGCAGTCTTGTAGGGGCTGACTATGGCTACACCTTC. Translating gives CASSLVGADYGYTF. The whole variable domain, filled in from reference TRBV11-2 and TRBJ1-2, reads EAGVAQSPRYKIIEKRQSVAFWCNPISGHATLYWYQQILGQGPKLLIQFQNNGVVDDSQLPKDRFSAERLKGVDSTLKIQPAKLEDSAVYLCASSLVGADYGYTFGSGTRLTVV.

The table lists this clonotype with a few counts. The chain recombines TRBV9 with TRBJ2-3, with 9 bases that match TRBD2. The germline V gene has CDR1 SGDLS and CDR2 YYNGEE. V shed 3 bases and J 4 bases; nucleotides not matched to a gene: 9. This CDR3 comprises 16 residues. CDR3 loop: CASSGRGGGVSDTQYF. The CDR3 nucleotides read TGTGCCAGCAGCGGGCGAGGCGGGGGGGTCTCAGATACGCAGTATTTT. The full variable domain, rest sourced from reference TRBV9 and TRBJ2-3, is DSGVTQTPKHLITATGQRVTLRCSPRSGDLSVYWYQQSLDQGLQFLIQYYNGEERAKGNILERFSAQQFPDLHSELNLSSLELGDSALYFCASSGRGGGVSDTQYFGPGTRLTVL.

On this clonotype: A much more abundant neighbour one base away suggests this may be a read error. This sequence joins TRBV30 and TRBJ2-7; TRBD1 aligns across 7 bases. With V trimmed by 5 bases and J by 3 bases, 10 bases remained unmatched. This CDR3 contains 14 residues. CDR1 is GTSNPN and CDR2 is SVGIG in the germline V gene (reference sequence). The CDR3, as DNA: TGTGCCTGGCAGTCCGGGACAGCGTGCTACGAGCAGTACTTC. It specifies CAWQSGTACYEQYF.